This T cell receptor (beta chain) is drawn from a study of T cell changes during pregnancy in multiple sclerosis. This table comes from immunoSEQ multiplex PCR, and its TCRdb copy is limited to in-frame clones, with some not included. The sample carries over 45,000 clones, 80% to 90% recorded once. This CDR3 spans 16 amino acids. The ends were cut back, 5 bases at V and 0 bases at J, with 11 bases in the middle. Germline loops: CDR1 ENHRY, CDR2 SYGVKD. The specimen comprised CD4+ T cells from peripheral blood mononuclear cells, sampled in the second trimester of pregnancy. The chain couples TRBV10-3 to TRBJ2-6; D unresolved. The source of this sequence is a female donor with multiple sclerosis, enrolled in a pregnancy study. The CDR3 DNA sequence: TGTGCCATCAGTTTTCGGGTAGGCTCTGGGGCCAACGTCCTGACTTTC. Translated: CAISFRVGSGANVLTF.